The T cell receptor beta chain described here comes from a study of regulatory T cells in long-lasting Graves disease. About the study: The study enrolled newly diagnosed Graves' patients on antithyroid drugs under 3 months.

This clonotype was detected many times. Relying on iRepertoire HTBI primers and Arm-PCR of CDR3 regions, the team built TCR beta libraries. MiXCR, applied by TCRdb to the multiplex PCR reads, yields one record per CDR3 protein. The repertoire has 400,000 to 500,000 distinct CDR3 sequences, 14% of them found once; the top ten carry more than 15%. Described time point: newly diagnosed GD, antithyroid drugs for less than 3 months. Making the TCR library involved RNA that had been extracted from PBMCs. The CDR3 extends over 12 amino acids. Trimming removed 5 bases at V and 5 bases at J, with 8 bases between. Germline values: CDR1 SEHNR, CDR2 FQNEAQ (reference sequence). The same data also contributed to another study, on T cells in Graves' hyperthyroidism and ophthalmopathy.

The chain uses TRBV7-9 and TRBJ2-3, with D possibly TRBD1 on 5 matching bases. This clonotype originated in a woman aged 50 to 60 with Graves disease. The sample here was peripheral blood mononuclear cells (PBMCs), taken at new diagnosis, from a patient treated with antithyroid drugs. CDR3 amino acids: CASSLQGDTQYF. CDR3 bases: TGTGCCAGCAGCCTTCAGGGAGATACGCAGTATTTT.